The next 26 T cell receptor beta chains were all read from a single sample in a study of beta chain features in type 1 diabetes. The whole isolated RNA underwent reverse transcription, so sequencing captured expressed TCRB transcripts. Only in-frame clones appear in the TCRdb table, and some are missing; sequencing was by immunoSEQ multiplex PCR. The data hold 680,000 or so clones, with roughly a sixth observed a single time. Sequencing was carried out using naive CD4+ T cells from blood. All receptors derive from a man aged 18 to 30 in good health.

The CDR3 bases are TGTGCCAGCAGCGGGCCCAGGAACACCGGGGAGCTGTTTTTT. This translates into CASSGPRNTGELFF. This chain links TRBV7-2 with TRBJ2-2; D gene ambiguous. Germline-derived CDR1 and CDR2 are SGHTA and FQGNSA. Trimming removed 5 bases from V and 1 base from J, with 8 bases in between. There are 14 residues in the CDR3.

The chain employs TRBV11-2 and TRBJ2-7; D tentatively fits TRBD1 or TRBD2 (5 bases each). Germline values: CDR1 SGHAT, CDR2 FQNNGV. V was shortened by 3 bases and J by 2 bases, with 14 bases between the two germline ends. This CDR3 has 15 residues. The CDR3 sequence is CASSFSGTEPYEQYF. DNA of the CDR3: TGTGCCAGCAGCTTCTCAGGGACCGAGCCCTACGAGCAGTACTTC.

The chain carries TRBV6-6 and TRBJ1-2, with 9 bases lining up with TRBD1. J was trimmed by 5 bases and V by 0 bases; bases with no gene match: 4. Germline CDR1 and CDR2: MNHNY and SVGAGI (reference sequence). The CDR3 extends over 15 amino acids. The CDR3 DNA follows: TGTGCCAGCAGTTACTCGGGACAGGGAACGTATGGCTACACCTTC. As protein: CASSYSGQGTYGYTF.

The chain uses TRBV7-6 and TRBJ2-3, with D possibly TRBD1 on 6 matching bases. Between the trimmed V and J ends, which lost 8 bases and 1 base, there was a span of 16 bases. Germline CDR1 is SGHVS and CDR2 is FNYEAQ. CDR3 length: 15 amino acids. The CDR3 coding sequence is TGTGCCAGCGGTTCCAGGGGCCCTCGCACAGATACGCAGTATTTT. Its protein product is CASGSRGPRTDTQYF. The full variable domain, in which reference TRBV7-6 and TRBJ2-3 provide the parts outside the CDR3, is GAGVSQSPRYKVTKRGQDVALRCDPISGHVSLYWYRQALGQGPEFLTYFNYEAQQDKSGLPNDRFSAERPEGSISTLTIQRTEQRDSAMYRCASGSRGPRTDTQYFGPGTRLTVL.

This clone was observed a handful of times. CDR3: CASSGADGYEQYF. In DNA form, the CDR3 reads TGCGCCAGCAGTGGGGCGGACGGCTACGAGCAGTACTTC. The chain joins TRBV10-2 to TRBJ2-7, with D unclear. The CDR3 has 13 residues. CDR1 is WSHSY and CDR2 is SAAADI in the germline V gene. The V end lost 4 bases, the J end lost 3 bases, and 10 bases lay between the germline ends.

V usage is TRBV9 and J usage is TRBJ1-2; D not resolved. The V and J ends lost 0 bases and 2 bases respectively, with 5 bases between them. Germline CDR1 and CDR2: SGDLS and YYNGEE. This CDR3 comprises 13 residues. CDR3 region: CASSVVGNYGYTF. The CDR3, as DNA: TGTGCCAGCAGCGTAGTGGGAAACTATGGCTACACCTTC.

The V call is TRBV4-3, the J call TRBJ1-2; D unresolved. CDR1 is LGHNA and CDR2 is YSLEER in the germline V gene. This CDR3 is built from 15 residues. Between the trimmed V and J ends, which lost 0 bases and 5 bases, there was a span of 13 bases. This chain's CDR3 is CASSQDLQILYGYTF. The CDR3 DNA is TGCGCCAGCAGCCAAGATCTACAGATACTTTATGGCTACACCTTC.

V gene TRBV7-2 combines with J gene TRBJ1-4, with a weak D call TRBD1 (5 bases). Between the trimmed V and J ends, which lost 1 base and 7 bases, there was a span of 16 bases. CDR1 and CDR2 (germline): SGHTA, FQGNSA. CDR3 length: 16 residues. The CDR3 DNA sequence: TGTGCCAGCAGCTTAGGGCAGGGCTCGTTAGGTGAAAAACTGTTTTTT. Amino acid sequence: CASSLGQGSLGEKLFF.

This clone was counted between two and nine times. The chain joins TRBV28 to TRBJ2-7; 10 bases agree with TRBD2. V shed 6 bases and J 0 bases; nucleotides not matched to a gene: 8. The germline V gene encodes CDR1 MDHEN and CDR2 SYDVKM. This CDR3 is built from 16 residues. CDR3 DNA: TGTGCCAGCAGCTCATCGGCTAGCGGGAGCTCCTACGAGCAGTACTTC. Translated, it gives CASSSSASGSSYEQYF.

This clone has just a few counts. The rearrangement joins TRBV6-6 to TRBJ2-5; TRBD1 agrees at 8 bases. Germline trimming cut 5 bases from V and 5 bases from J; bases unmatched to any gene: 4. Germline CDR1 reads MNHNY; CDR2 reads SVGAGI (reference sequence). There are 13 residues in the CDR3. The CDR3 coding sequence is TGTGCCAGCAGTCAGCAGGGGGCGGAGACCCAGTACTTC. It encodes CASSQQGAETQYF.

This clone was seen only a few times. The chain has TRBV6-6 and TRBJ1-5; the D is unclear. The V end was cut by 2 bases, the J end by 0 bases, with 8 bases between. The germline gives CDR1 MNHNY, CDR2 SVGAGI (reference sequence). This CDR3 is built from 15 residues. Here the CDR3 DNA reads TGTGCCAGCAGTTACGGCGGGAATAGCAATCAGCCCCAGCATTTT. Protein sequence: CASSYGGNSNQPQHF.

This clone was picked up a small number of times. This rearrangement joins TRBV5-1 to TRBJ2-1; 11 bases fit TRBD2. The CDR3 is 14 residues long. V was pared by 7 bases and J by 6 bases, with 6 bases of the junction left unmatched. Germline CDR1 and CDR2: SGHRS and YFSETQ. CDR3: CASGTTSGTNEQFF. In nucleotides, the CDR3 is TGCGCCAGCGGCACGACTAGCGGGACCAATGAGCAGTTCTTC. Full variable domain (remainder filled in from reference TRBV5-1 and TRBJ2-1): KAGVTQTPRYLIKTRGQQVTLSCSPISGHRSVSWYQQTPGQGLQFLFEYFSETQRNKGNFPGRFSGRQFSNSRSEMNVSTLELGDSALYLCASGTTSGTNEQFFGPGTRLTVL.

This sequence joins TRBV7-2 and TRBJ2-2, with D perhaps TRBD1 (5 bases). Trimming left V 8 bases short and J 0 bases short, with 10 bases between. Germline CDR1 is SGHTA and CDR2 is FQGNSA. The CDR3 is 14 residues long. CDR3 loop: CASGRQSNTGELFF. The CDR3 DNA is TGTGCCAGCGGGCGACAGTCGAACACCGGGGAGCTGTTTTTT. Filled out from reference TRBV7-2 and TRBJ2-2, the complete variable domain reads GAGVSQSPSNKVTEKGKDVELRCDPISGHTALYWYRQSLGQGLEFLIYFQGNSAPDKSGLPSDRFSAERTGGSVSTLTIQRTQQEDSAVYLCASGRQSNTGELFFGEGSRLTVL.

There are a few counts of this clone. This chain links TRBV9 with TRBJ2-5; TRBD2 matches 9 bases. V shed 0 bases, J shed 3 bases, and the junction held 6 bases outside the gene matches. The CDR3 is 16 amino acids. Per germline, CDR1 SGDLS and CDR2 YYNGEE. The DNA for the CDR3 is TGTGCCAGCAGCGTAGGTGGAGCGGGGGGCGAAGAGACCCAGTACTTC. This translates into CASSVGGAGGEETQYF. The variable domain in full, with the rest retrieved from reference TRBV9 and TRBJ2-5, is DSGVTQTPKHLITATGQRVTLRCSPRSGDLSVYWYQQSLDQGLQFLIQYYNGEERAKGNILERFSAQQFPDLHSELNLSSLELGDSALYFCASSVGGAGGEETQYFGPGTRLLVL.

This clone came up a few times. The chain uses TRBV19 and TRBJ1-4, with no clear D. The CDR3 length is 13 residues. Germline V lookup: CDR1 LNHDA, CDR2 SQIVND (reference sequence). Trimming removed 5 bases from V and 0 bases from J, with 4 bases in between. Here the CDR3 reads CASSPSTNEKLFF. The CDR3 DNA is TGTGCCAGTAGTCCTTCAACTAATGAAAAACTGTTTTTT. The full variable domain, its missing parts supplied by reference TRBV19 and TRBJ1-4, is DGGITQSPKYLFRKEGQNVTLSCEQNLNHDAMYWYRQDPGQGLRLIYYSQIVNDFQKGDIAEGYSVSREKKESFPLTVTSAQKNPTAFYLCASSPSTNEKLFFGSGTQLSVL.

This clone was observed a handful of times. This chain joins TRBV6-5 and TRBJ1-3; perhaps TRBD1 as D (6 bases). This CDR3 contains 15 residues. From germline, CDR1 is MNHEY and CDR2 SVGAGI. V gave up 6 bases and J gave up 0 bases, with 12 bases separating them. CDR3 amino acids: CASRQGPTSGNTIYF. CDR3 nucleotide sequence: TGTGCCAGCAGACAGGGACCAACCTCTGGAAACACCATATATTTT.

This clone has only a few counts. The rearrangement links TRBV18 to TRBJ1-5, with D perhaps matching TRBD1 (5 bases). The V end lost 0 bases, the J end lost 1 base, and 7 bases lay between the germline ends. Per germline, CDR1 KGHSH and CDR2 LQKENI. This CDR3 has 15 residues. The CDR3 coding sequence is TGTGCCAGCTCACCACCGGGGCGCAGCAATCAGCCCCAGCATTTT. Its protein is CASSPPGRSNQPQHF.

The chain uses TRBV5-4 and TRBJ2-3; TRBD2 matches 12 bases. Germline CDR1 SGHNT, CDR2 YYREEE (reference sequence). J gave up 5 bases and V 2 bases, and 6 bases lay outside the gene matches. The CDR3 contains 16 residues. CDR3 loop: CASSLGGLAGRDTQYF. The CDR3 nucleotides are TGTGCCAGCAGCTTAGGGGGACTAGCGGGTCGAGATACGCAGTATTTT.

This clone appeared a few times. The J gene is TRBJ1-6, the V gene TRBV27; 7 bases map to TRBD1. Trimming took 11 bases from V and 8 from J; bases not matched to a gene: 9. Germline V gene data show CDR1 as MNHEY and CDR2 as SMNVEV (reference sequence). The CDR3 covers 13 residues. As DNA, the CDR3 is TGTGCCTCCAGCCCCAGGGGGTATTCACCCCTCCACTTT. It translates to CASSPRGYSPLHF.

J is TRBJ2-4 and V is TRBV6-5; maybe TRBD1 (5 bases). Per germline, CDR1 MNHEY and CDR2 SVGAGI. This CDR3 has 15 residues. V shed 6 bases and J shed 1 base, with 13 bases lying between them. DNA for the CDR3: TGTGCCAGCAGGGCGGCGTCAGGGGCCAAAAACATTCAGTACTTC. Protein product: CASRAASGAKNIQYF.

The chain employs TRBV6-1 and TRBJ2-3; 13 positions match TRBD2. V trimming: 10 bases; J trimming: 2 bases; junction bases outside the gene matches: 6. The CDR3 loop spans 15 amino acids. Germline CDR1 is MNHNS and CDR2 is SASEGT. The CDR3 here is CATVTSGRNTDTQYF. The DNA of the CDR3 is TGTGCCACCGTGACTAGCGGGAGGAACACAGATACGCAGTATTTT.

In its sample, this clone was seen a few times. CDR3 loop: CASNRRSSYNEQFF. In DNA form, the CDR3 reads TGTGCCAGCAATCGAAGGAGCTCCTACAATGAGCAGTTCTTC. This chain connects TRBV28 to TRBJ2-1; no reliable D call. V was shortened by 7 bases and J by 0 bases, with 10 bases between the two germline ends. Germline V gene sequence: CDR1 MDHEN, CDR2 SYDVKM. The CDR3 sequence is 14 residues long.

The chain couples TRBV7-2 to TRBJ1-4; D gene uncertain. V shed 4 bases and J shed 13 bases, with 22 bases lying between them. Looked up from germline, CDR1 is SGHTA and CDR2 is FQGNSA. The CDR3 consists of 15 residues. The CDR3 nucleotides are TGTGCCAGCAGCTCCGATCCGGGTGGCGGGATTCGACTGTTTTTT. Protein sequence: CASSSDPGGGIRLFF.

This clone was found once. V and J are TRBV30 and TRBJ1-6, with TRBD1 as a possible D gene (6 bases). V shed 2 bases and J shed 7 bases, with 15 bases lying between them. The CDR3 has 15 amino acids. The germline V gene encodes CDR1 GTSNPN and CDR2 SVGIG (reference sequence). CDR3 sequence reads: CAWSISGTPNSPLHF. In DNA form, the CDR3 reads TGTGCCTGGAGTATATCCGGGACACCCAATTCACCCCTCCACTTT.

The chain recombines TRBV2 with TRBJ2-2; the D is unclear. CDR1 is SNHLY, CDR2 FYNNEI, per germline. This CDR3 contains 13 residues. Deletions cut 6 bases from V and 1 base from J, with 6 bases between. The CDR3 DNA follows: TGTGCCAGCAGGCCAGAGAACACCGGGGAGCTGTTTTTT. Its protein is CASRPENTGELFF.

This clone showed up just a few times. CDR3 amino acids: CASSTLAGRAHEQFF. The CDR3, as DNA: TGTGCCAGCAGTACCTTAGCCGGGAGGGCCCATGAGCAGTTCTTC. This chain uses TRBV6-8 with TRBJ2-1, with 8 bases that match TRBD2. Trimming removed 5 bases from V and 8 bases from J; junction bases left unmatched: 11. CDR1 is MNHGY and CDR2 is SAAAGT in the germline V gene. The CDR3 is 15 residues long.